The rows below give T cell receptor beta chains drawn from one sample of a study of OX40 agonist ivuxolimab in advanced cancers. The table came from immunoSEQ multiplex PCR; TCRdb's copy has only in-frame clones and leaves some out. The profile shows roughly 26,000 clones, roughly 90% of them singletons. Material: CD4+ or CD8+ T cells sorted from blood, obtained in a trial of the OX40 agonist ivuxolimab. Receptors were obtained from an adult with an advanced solid tumor such as melanoma, head and neck, liver or kidney cancer. Each CDR3 is given with its conserved first and last residue. Fields, in order: D gene, clone size, J gene, V gene, CDR3 protein, CDR3 DNA. A D gene is named only where the DNA matches it firmly. The size of a clone is reported for some rows only, either as once, few or many, or as a class for expanded clones.

>NA|NA|TRBJ2-7|TRBV7-8
CASSLGTDEQYF
TGTGCCAGCAGCTTAGGAACCGACGAGCAGTACTTC
>NA|NA|TRBJ2-2|TRBV27
CASSLYGGGSITGELFF
TGTGCCAGCAGTTTATACGGTGGGGGGTCGATCACCGGGGAGCTGTTTTTT
>NA|NA|TRBJ2-1|TRBV4-2
CASRGAGVEQFF
TGTGCCAGCAGGGGGGCGGGGGTTGAGCAGTTCTTC
>TRBD2|NA|TRBJ2-1|TRBV7-9
CASSFMGSGGSFYNEQFF
TGTGCCAGCAGCTTCATGGGGAGCGGGGGTTCGTTCTACAATGAGCAGTTCTTC
>TRBD1|NA|TRBJ2-7|TRBV14
CASSQGTGGFEQYF
TGTGCCAGCAGCCAAGGGACAGGGGGCTTCGAGCAGTACTTC
>NA|NA|TRBJ1-1|TRBV4-1
CASSQDTANTEAFF
TGCGCCAGCAGCCAAGATACGGCGAACACTGAAGCTTTCTTT
>TRBD1|NA|TRBJ1-3|TRBV5-1
CASSEATGGGGNTIYF
TGCGCCAGCAGCGAGGCCACAGGGGGAGGTGGAAACACCATATATTTT
>NA|NA|TRBJ2-7|TRBV2
CASGKETYEQYF
TGTGCCAGCGGCAAAGAGACCTACGAGCAGTACTTC
>NA|NA|TRBJ2-1|TRBV13
CASSLWGRRENYNEQFF
TGTGCCAGCAGCTTATGGGGGCGGCGGGAGAACTACAATGAGCAGTTCTTC
>TRBD2|NA|TRBJ2-7|TRBV7-9
CASSGGTSGRVSSYEQYF
TGTGCCAGCAGCGGAGGGACTAGCGGGAGGGTGAGCTCCTACGAGCAGTACTTC
>TRBD2|NA|TRBJ2-3|TRBV6-1
CASTLLAGGQDTQYF
TGTGCCAGCACCCTACTAGCGGGGGGGCAAGATACGCAGTATTTT
>NA|NA|TRBJ1-4|TRBV28
CASRPTVTNEKLFF
TGTGCCAGCAGACCGACAGTAACTAATGAAAAACTGTTTTTT
>NA|NA|TRBJ2-1|TRBV5-6
CASSLVGGRSNNEQFF
TGTGCCAGCAGCTTGGTCGGGGGAAGGAGTAACAATGAGCAGTTCTTC
>TRBD1|NA|TRBJ2-5|TRBV6-4
CASRKDRQETQYF
TGTGCCAGCAGGAAGGACAGGCAAGAGACCCAGTACTTC
>NA|NA|TRBJ2-7|TRBV10-3
CAISVEVQYEQYF
TGTGCCATCAGTGTAGAAGTTCAGTACGAGCAGTACTTC
>NA|medium-sized|TRBJ1-1|TRBV5-6
CASSLLVGGYTEAFF
TGTGCCAGCAGCTTGTTAGTTGGAGGATACACTGAAGCTTTCTTT
>NA|NA|TRBJ1-2|TRBV13
CASSLGTANYGYTF
TGTGCCAGCAGCTTAGGCACGGCTAACTATGGCTACACCTTC
>NA|NA|TRBJ2-2|TRBV30
CAWSVLGPDTGELFF
TGTGCCTGGAGTGTACTTGGCCCCGACACCGGGGAGCTGTTTTTT
>NA|NA|TRBJ2-3|TRBV27
CASSLLLTPDTQYF
TGTGCCAGCAGTTTATTACTCACCCCAGATACGCAGTATTTT
>TRBD1|NA|TRBJ1-1|TRBV5-8
CASSLRQGVTEAFF
TGTGCCAGCAGCTTGCGGCAGGGGGTCACTGAAGCTTTCTTT
>NA|NA|TRBJ2-7|TRBV6-1
CASSEAGSLTRGNYEQYF
TGTGCCAGCAGTGAAGCGGGCAGCCTTACCCGCGGGAACTACGAGCAGTACTTC
>NA|NA|TRBJ2-6|TRBV30
CAWSLFRALGSGANVLTF
TGTGCCTGGAGTTTGTTTAGGGCCCTTGGTTCTGGGGCCAACGTCCTGACTTTC
>NA|NA|TRBJ1-2|TRBV27
CASSFKGQNYGYTF
TGTGCCAGCAGTTTTAAGGGGCAGAACTATGGCTACACCTTC
>TRBD1|NA|TRBJ1-4|TRBV13
CASSSGTGADNEKLFF
TGTGCCAGCAGCTCAGGGACAGGGGCGGATAATGAAAAACTGTTTTTT
>TRBD1|NA|TRBJ2-7|TRBV28
CASSSTGGYEQYF
TGTGCCAGCAGTTCGACAGGGGGGTACGAGCAGTACTTC
>NA|few|TRBJ2-1|TRBV2
CASSLDPRYNEQFF
TGTGCCAGCAGCTTAGATCCCCGATACAATGAGCAGTTCTTC
>NA|NA|TRBJ2-2|TRBV27
CASSLLGYTGELFF
TGTGCCAGCAGTTTACTAGGCTACACCGGGGAGCTGTTTTTT
>NA|NA|TRBJ2-3|TRBV9
CASSVVGDASTDTQYF
TGTGCCAGCAGCGTAGTTGGGGACGCCAGCACAGATACGCAGTATTTT
>TRBD1|NA|TRBJ1-3|TRBV2
CASKGQILSSGNTIYF
TGTGCCAGCAAGGGACAGATCCTTTCCTCTGGAAACACCATATATTTT
>NA|once|TRBJ2-3|TRBV6-4
CASSDWAGCTDTQYF
TGTGCCAGCAGTGATTGGGCGGGCTGCACAGATACGCAGTATTTT
>TRBD1|NA|TRBJ2-7|TRBV6-5
CASSYGRGGYYEQYF
TGTGCCAGCAGTTACGGTCGAGGGGGCTACTACGAGCAGTACTTC
>TRBD1|NA|TRBJ2-7|TRBV6-5
CASSYSGTGEEQYF
TGTGCCAGCAGTTACTCGGGGACAGGGGAAGAGCAGTACTTC
>NA|NA|TRBJ1-1|TRBV27
CASSDWGGNTEAFF
TGTGCCAGCAGTGACTGGGGGGGGAACACTGAAGCTTTCTTT